The entry below gives a single T cell receptor (beta chain) sequence along with its context. The sample comes from a study of blood T cell repertoires in COVID-19. Whole-study context: Some COVID-19 samples were acute and others convalescent; all came from the United States, Italy and Spain. Sources were T cells, B-cell-depleted T cells, or PBMCs; the material itself was cDNA or gDNA.

In the original processing: Amplification from reference gene primers served as the basis for estimated nucleated cell counts. TCRdb keeps only in-frame clones here, not all; method: immunoSEQ multiplex PCR. The V and J calls and clone size are taken from that table; D and trimming were inferred from the DNA. This table has 160,000 or so clones, roughly 89% appearing once. The clonotype was recovered from a woman aged 55-69 years who had recovered from COVID-19. The specimen sequenced was peripheral blood.

CDR3 nucleotide sequence: TGTGCCAGCAGCCAGGGGGCGAACTCTAATGAAAAACTGTTTTTT. Protein sequence: CASSQGANSNEKLFF. V and J are TRBV2 and TRBJ1-4; 8 bases are shared with TRBD1. This CDR3 is built from 15 residues. V gave up 6 bases and J gave up 3 bases; unmatched junction bases: 6. Germline loops: CDR1 SNHLY, CDR2 FYNNEI.